The source of this T cell receptor beta chain is a study of T cells after yellow fever vaccination. Study-level findings and limits: When the response was secondary, it was weaker but reached its peak faster, day 5 versus 15. Most clones from primary vaccination were detected again post-booster (96% CD4, 70% to 90% CD8). Contaminating bulk clonotypes could be abundant in FACS-sorted repertoires.

TCRdb analysed the 5' RACE reads with MiXCR anew, one entry per CDR3 protein. Altogether 600,000 to 750,000 distinct CDR3 sequences are present, 12% being singletons, with the ten largest covering more than 13%. This clonotype appeared a few times. Antigen: not known. The CDR3 spans 12 residues. V gave up 6 bases and J gave up 4 bases, with 7 bases separating them. Looked up from germline, CDR1 is ENHRY and CDR2 is SYGVKD. This specimen was PBMCs, taken on the day of the yellow fever booster vaccination. The sequence was obtained from a man aged 25 to 45 who received the YFV17D yellow fever vaccine. The chain joins TRBV10-3 to TRBJ1-3; no clear D. The CDR3 here is CAIRETGNTIYF. The CDR3 region has the DNA TGTGCCATCAGGGAGACAGGAAACACCATATATTTT.